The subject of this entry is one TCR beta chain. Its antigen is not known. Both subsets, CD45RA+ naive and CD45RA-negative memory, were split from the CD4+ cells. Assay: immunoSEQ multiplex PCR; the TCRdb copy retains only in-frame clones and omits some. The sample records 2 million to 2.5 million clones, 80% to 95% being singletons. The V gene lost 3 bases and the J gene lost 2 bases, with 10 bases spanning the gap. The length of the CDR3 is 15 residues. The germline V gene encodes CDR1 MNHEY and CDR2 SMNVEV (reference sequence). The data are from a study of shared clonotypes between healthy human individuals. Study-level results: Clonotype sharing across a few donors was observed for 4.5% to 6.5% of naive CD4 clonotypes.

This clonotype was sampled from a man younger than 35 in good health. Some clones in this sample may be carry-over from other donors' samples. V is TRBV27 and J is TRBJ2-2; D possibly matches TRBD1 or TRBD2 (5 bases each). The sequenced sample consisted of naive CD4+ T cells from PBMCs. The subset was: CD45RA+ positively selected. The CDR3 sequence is CASSLGRSNTGELFF. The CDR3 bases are TGTGCCAGCAGTTTGGGACGGAGTAACACCGGGGAGCTGTTTTTT.